A selection of T cell receptor beta chains follows, all from one sample in a study of human T cells and chemical hapten exposure. TCRdb itself ran the RACE reads through MiXCR, one entry per CDR3 protein. The sample lists some 110,000 distinct CDR3 sequences; about 10% were seen once. The material sequenced was whole blood, taken in connection with sensitization to the hapten diphenylcyclopropenone (DPC). These receptors came from a woman between 45 and 60 years old with alopecia areata. Some clones in this sample may be carry-over from other donors' samples. The CDR3 runs from the conserved cysteine through the conserved F or W. A D gene is named only where the DNA matches it firmly. The size entry is marked missing in some rows and otherwise reads once, few, many or a size class.

few	TRBD2	TRBJ2-2	TRBV12-5	TGTGCTAGTGGAACAGGACTAGCTGCGACCGGGGAGCTGTTTTTT	CASGTGLAATGELFF
many	TRBD2	TRBJ2-2	TRBV5-1	TGCGCCAGCAGCACATCTAGCGGGAGGACGACCGGGGAGCTGTTTTTT	CASSTSSGRTTGELFF
.	.	TRBJ1-5	TRBV7-2	TGTGCCAGCAGCTTAGCAGGGGGGGCACGTCAGCCCCAGCATTTT	CASSLAGGARQPQHF
few	.	TRBJ1-2	TRBV29-1	TGCAGCGCTGGGGGATCTAACTATGGCTACACCTTC	CSAGGSNYGYTF
few	.	TRBJ2-7	TRBV2	TGTGCCAGCACCACAGGGACCCCCTACGAGCAGTACTTC	CASTTGTPYEQYF
many	TRBD2	TRBJ2-7	TRBV25-1	TGTGCCAGCAGTGGCGGCGGGGGAGGCTACGAGCAGTACTTC	CASSGGGGGYEQYF
few	.	TRBJ2-7	TRBV12-3/TRBV12-4	TGTGCCAGCAGTTTAGTAGGAGGGGGGTCCTACGAGCAGTACTTC	CASSLVGGGSYEQYF
.	TRBD1	TRBJ2-7	TRBV7-2	TGTGCCAGCAGACCAGCGACAGGGGCCTACGAGCAGTACTTC	CASRPATGAYEQYF
.	.	TRBJ1-5	TRBV7-9	TGTGCCAGCAGCTCCTCAGTGAAGCCCCAGCATTTT	CASSSSVKPQHF
few	.	TRBJ2-7	TRBV6-5	TGTGCCAGCAGTCGAGCCCCAGGGGCCCCCTACGAGCAGTACTTC	CASSRAPGAPYEQYF
few	TRBD1	TRBJ2-7	TRBV6-6	TGTGCCAGCAACTACAGGGGTAGTGAGCAGTACTTC	CASNYRGSEQYF
.	.	TRBJ2-7	TRBV28	TGTGCCAGCAGTCCTGGTGGAGGCTGGTACGAGCAGTACTTC	CASSPGGGWYEQYF
few	.	TRBJ1-4	TRBV7-2	TGTGCCAGCAGCCCAGAAAGTCATGAAAAACTGTTTTTT	CASSPESHEKLFF
few	TRBD1	TRBJ1-1	TRBV2	TGTGCCAGCTGTAGGACAGGGAACACTGAAGCTTTCTTT	CASCRTGNTEAFF
few	.	TRBJ1-6	TRBV6-6	TGTGCCAGCAGTACACGGGACAAGGATTCACCCCTCCACTTT	CASSTRDKDSPLHF
few	TRBD2	TRBJ2-1	TRBV2	TGTGCCAACCTCAACCGTCCCGGGACTAGCGGGATAAGTGAGCAGTTCTTC	CANLNRPGTSGISEQFF
many	.	TRBJ2-1	TRBV20-1	TGCAGTGCTAAGGAAGGCCTAAATGAGCAGTTCTTC	CSAKEGLNEQFF
.	TRBD2	TRBJ2-3	TRBV24-1	TGTGCCACCAGTGAGAGCGGGGAGTTCACAGATACGCAGTATTTT	CATSESGEFTDTQYF
.	.	TRBJ2-3	TRBV4-2	TGTGCCAGCAGCCAAACGACAGTTAGCACAGATACGCAGTATTTT	CASSQTTVSTDTQYF
many	TRBD1	TRBJ1-3	TRBV7-2	TGTGCCAGCAGCGCCACAGGGGGCACATTCGGAAACACCATATATTTT	CASSATGGTFGNTIYF
.	.	TRBJ1-4	TRBV12-3/TRBV12-4	TGTGCCAGCAGCCCCTTCGGGGGCGTTAATGAAAAACTGTTTTTT	CASSPFGGVNEKLFF
many	.	TRBJ1-1	TRBV27	TGTGCCAGCAACCCCCTGAGAGGGCCGAACACTGAAGCTTTCTTT	CASNPLRGPNTEAFF
.	.	TRBJ1-5	TRBV27	TGTGCCAGCAAACTCTCAGGGGTAGGTCAGCCCCAGCATTTT	CASKLSGVGQPQHF
many	.	TRBJ2-7	TRBV7-9	TGTGCCAGCAGCTTAGATGGGGGCAGGTACGAGCAGTACTTC	CASSLDGGRYEQYF
.	TRBD2	TRBJ2-2	TRBV10-3	TGTGCCATCGGTGGATTAGCGGGAGCGGTCGGGGAGCTGTTTTTT	CAIGGLAGAVGELFF
.	TRBD1	TRBJ2-4	TRBV2	TGTGCCAGCAGGCCGGACAGGGTAGGCCAAAACATTCAGTACTTC	CASRPDRVGQNIQYF
.	TRBD2	TRBJ2-3	TRBV4-2	TGTGCCAGCAGCCAGTCGCCTAGCGGGGGCCTTAGCACAGATACGCAGTATTTT	CASSQSPSGGLSTDTQYF
few	TRBD2	TRBJ2-1	TRBV2	TGTGCCGGCAAGCGGGGGGGCACTGAGCAGTTCTTC	CAGKRGGTEQFF
.	.	TRBJ2-7	TRBV25-1	TGTGCCAGCAGTGAGGGCCGTTACGAGCAGTACTTC	CASSEGRYEQYF
.	.	TRBJ2-1	TRBV7-9	TGTGCCAGCAGCTCGGTCGGGGAGCAGTTCTTC	CASSSVGEQFF
few	.	TRBJ2-3	TRBV12-3/TRBV12-4	TGTGCCAGCAGTTCCGCCGACAGGCCTAGCACAGATACGCAGTATTTT	CASSSADRPSTDTQYF
many	.	TRBJ1-2	TRBV7-9	TGTGCCAGCAGCTCGACACAACGAGGTCTTTACAACTATGGCTACACCTTC	CASSSTQRGLYNYGYTF
many	.	TRBJ1-5	TRBV2	TGTGCCAGCAGCGTGGACGGCGGCAATCAGCCCCAGCATTTT	CASSVDGGNQPQHF
.	.	TRBJ1-5	TRBV7-9	TGTGCCAGCAGCACCGCAGGGCTCCTGGATCAGCCCCAGCATTTT	CASSTAGLLDQPQHF
.	TRBD1	TRBJ2-7	TRBV7-2	TGTGCCAGCAGCTCCCCTATCCGGGACAGGACCCACGAGCAGTACTTC	CASSSPIRDRTHEQYF
few	.	TRBJ1-2	TRBV6-5	TGTGCCAGCAGACGCGACCTACTCTATGGCTACACCTTC	CASRRDLLYGYTF
.	.	TRBJ1-6	TRBV9	TGTGCCAGCAGCGTAGGGTCGGAAGGGCATTCACCCCTCCACTTT	CASSVGSEGHSPLHF
few	.	TRBJ2-3	TRBV27	TGTGCCAGCAGTTTTCTCGACAGAAGCACAGATACGCAGTATTTT	CASSFLDRSTDTQYF
many	.	TRBJ2-3	TRBV29-1	TGCAGCGTTGACGGCCTCTCTAGCACAGATACGCAGTATTTT	CSVDGLSSTDTQYF
many	.	TRBJ2-1	TRBV5-4	TGTGCCAGCAGCTTGGTCGGGAGAACCGGGTCCGGTGAGCAGTTCTTC	CASSLVGRTGSGEQFF
many	TRBD1	TRBJ2-5	TRBV6-5	TGTGCCACCACCCTGGGGAGGACAGGGATGTCCGGGGCCCAGTACTTC	CATTLGRTGMSGAQYF
few	.	TRBJ1-5	TRBV20-1	TGCAGTGCTCCCACTGACAGTCTGGGGAATCAGCCCCAGCATTTT	CSAPTDSLGNQPQHF
.	.	TRBJ1-1	TRBV9	TGTGCCAGCAGCGTACAGGTCGGTACTGAAGCTTTCTTT	CASSVQVGTEAFF
few	TRBD2	TRBJ2-3	TRBV4-3	TGCGCCAGCAGCCAAGATCTCGCGGGAGGGAGCACAGATACGCAGTATTTT	CASSQDLAGGSTDTQYF